These 15 T cell receptor beta chains came from one sample sequenced in a study of blood T cell repertoires in COVID-19. Clones were read by immunoSEQ multiplex PCR, and TCRdb kept only the in-frame ones, dropping some. Here the sample spans about 250,000 clones, 70% to 90% being singletons. The sequencing input was peripheral blood. These TCRs come from a man between 18 and 35 years old with active or convalescent COVID-19.

The chain is built from TRBV4-3 and TRBJ2-1, with 11 positions matching TRBD2. The J segment lost 9 bases and the V segment lost 4 bases, leaving 11 bases of the junction unmatched. Per germline, CDR1 LGHNA and CDR2 YSLEER. This CDR3 has 16 amino acids. The chain's CDR3 is CASSLKLAGDLAEQFF. For the CDR3, the DNA is TGCGCCAGCAGCCTAAAACTAGCGGGAGACTTGGCTGAGCAGTTCTTC.

The gene calls are TRBV7-3 and TRBJ1-2; D remains unclear. Germline CDR1 is SGHTA and CDR2 is FQGTGA. The CDR3 has 15 amino acids. Between the trimmed V and J ends, which lost 2 bases and 0 bases, there was a span of 10 bases. The DNA for the CDR3 is TGTGCCAGCAGCTTAGAAGGAGTAGCTAACTATGGCTACACCTTC. Protein: CASSLEGVANYGYTF.

This clone appeared once. V and J are TRBV11-2 and TRBJ1-2; 9 bases map to TRBD1. The CDR3 consists of 14 residues. Germline V lookup: CDR1 SGHAT, CDR2 FQNNGV. V lost 4 bases, J lost 6 bases, and 6 bases stayed unmatched. The DNA of the CDR3 is TGTGCCAGCAGCTACTTACAGGGGGCAAATGGCTACACCTTC. It translates to CASSYLQGANGYTF.

CDR3 sequence: CASSHTGATGELFF. CDR3 bases: TGTGCCAGCAGCCATACAGGTGCCACCGGGGAGCTGTTTTTT. The chain couples TRBV7-3 to TRBJ2-2; a possible D gene is TRBD1 (5 bases). V was pared by 5 bases and J by 4 bases, with 11 bases between. The CDR3 runs to 14 residues. Germline-derived CDR1 and CDR2 are SGHTA and FQGTGA.

This chain uses TRBV29-1 with TRBJ2-2, with 9 nucleotides matching TRBD1. There are 16 residues in the CDR3. Germline trimming cut 0 bases from V and 5 bases from J; bases unmatched to any gene: 7. CDR1 is SQVTM and CDR2 is ANQGSEA in the germline V gene. CDR3 nucleotides: TGCAGCGTTGAAGATCCCGGACAGGGGAAAACCGGGGAGCTGTTTTTT. Translated: CSVEDPGQGKTGELFF.

The gene calls are TRBV7-9 and TRBJ2-7; D is perhaps TRBD1 (6 bases). CDR1 is SEHNR, CDR2 FQNEAQ, per germline (reference sequence). This CDR3 has 14 residues. V gave up 0 bases and J gave up 5 bases, with 11 bases separating them. This CDR3 reads CASSLAQGSDEQYF. In DNA, the CDR3 is TGTGCCAGCAGCTTAGCCCAGGGGTCCGACGAGCAGTACTTC.

This chain joins TRBV7-9 and TRBJ1-1; tentatively, D is TRBD1 (5 bases). The CDR3 covers 12 residues. Germline values: CDR1 SEHNR, CDR2 FQNEAQ (reference sequence). V was clipped by 2 bases and J by 7 bases, with 8 bases between them. This chain's CDR3 is CASSLFRDEAFF. The CDR3 DNA sequence: TGTGCCAGCAGCTTATTCAGGGATGAAGCTTTCTTT.

The chain couples TRBV4-1 to TRBJ2-7, with D maybe TRBD2 (5 bases). Germline CDR1 reads MGHRA; CDR2 reads YSYEKL. There are 14 residues in the CDR3. V was clipped by 4 bases and J by 6 bases, with 16 bases between them. This CDR3 is CASSPRGLALEQYF. CDR3 DNA sequence: TGCGCCAGCAGCCCGCGAGGCCTAGCACTCGAGCAGTACTTC.

The rearrangement joins TRBV14 to TRBJ2-3; 7 bases are shared with TRBD2. This CDR3 comprises 16 residues. V lost 0 bases and J lost 0; bases outside the gene matches: 3. Germline CDR1 is SGHDN and CDR2 is FVKESK. CDR3 in amino acids: CASSQDWRGSTDTQYF. CDR3 in DNA: TGTGCCAGCAGCCAAGACTGGCGGGGGAGCACAGATACGCAGTATTTT.

The chain is built from TRBV3-1 (or the pseudogene TRBV3-2) and TRBJ1-3, with a weak D call TRBD1 (5 bases). Germline CDR1 reads LGHDT; CDR2 reads YNNKEL (reference sequence). V was clipped by 2 bases and J by 2 bases, with 16 bases between them. This CDR3 is built from 17 residues. The CDR3 nucleotides are TGTGCCAGCAGCCAAATCAGGGCAGGGTCTGCTGGAAACACCATATATTTT. Protein product: CASSQIRAGSAGNTIYF.

V gene TRBV28 combines with J gene TRBJ1-4; no reliable D call. CDR1 and CDR2 (germline): MDHEN, SYDVKM. Trimming took off 8 bases at V and 8 bases at J, with 15 bases between the two ends. The CDR3 is 13 residues long. The CDR3 DNA reads TGTGCCAGCGCATCCGGGAGTCGGGAAAAACTGTTTTTT. Translated, it gives CASASGSREKLFF. The complete variable domain, with remaining parts taken from reference TRBV28 and TRBJ1-4, reads DVKVTQSSRYLVKRTGEKVFLECVQDMDHENMFWYRQDPGLGLRLIYFSYDVKMKEKGDIPEGYSVSREKKERFSLILESASTNQTSMYLCASASGSREKLFFGSGTQLSVL.

A few counts support this clone. J is TRBJ1-1 and V is TRBV18; D gene uncertain. Germline V gene sequence: CDR1 KGHSH, CDR2 LQKENI. V was cut by 1 base and J by 5 bases, with 11 bases left in between. CDR3 size: 14 residues. The chain's CDR3 is CASSPLKRVTEAFF. In DNA, the CDR3 is TGTGCCAGCTCACCACTGAAGAGGGTAACTGAAGCTTTCTTT.

The V and J genes are TRBV28 and TRBJ2-1; 10 positions agree with TRBD2. The CDR3 length is 18 residues. Germline CDR1 is MDHEN and CDR2 is SYDVKM. After removal of 5 bases from V and 8 bases from J, the junction contained 18 bases not matched to a gene. DNA for the CDR3: TGTGCCAGCAGTCCAGACCTCGTACTAGCGGGATCCCTCCATGAGCAGTTCTTC. Translated: CASSPDLVLAGSLHEQFF.

The chain combines TRBV6-5 with TRBJ1-5; perhaps TRBD1 as D (5 bases). Germline V CDR1 and CDR2: MNHEY, SVGAGI. V was cut by 8 bases and J by 0 bases, with 11 bases left in between. The CDR3 totals 14 residues. The CDR3 DNA reads as TGTGCCAGCCGACCAGGGATTAGCAATCAGCCCCAGCATTTT. Amino acid sequence: CASRPGISNQPQHF.

V usage is TRBV30 and J usage is TRBJ1-6; TRBD1 agrees at 11 bases. Trimming cost V 5 bases and J 9 bases; bases outside gene matches: 3. Germline CDR1 is GTSNPN and CDR2 is SVGIG (reference sequence). The CDR3 length is 13 residues. The CDR3 protein is CAWSGQGVSPLHF. In nucleotides, the CDR3 is TGTGCCTGGTCGGGACAGGGGGTTTCACCCCTCCACTTT.